The source of this T cell receptor (beta chain) is a study of blood T cell repertoires in COVID-19. Looking at the study overall: Sites across the United States, Italy and Spain contributed samples from acute and convalescent COVID-19. The cDNA or gDNA used as material had been derived from T cells, B-cell-depleted T cells, or PBMCs.

The CDR3 spans 13 residues. V dropped 3 bases and J dropped 5 bases, with 10 bases sitting between them. As originally analysed: Nucleated cell counts were estimated from reference gene primer amplification. The method was immunoSEQ multiplex PCR; TCRdb's version includes in-frame clones alone and lacks a portion of them. V, J and clone size were drawn from that table, and D and trimming were deduced from the DNA. In the table there are around 60,000 clones, less than 85% of which are singletons. The rearrangement joins TRBV12-3 or TRBV12-4 to TRBJ2-5, with D possibly TRBD2 on 5 matching bases. Specimen: peripheral blood. The TCR was taken from a woman between 45 and 60 years old with active or convalescent COVID-19. CDR3 loop: CASSFGEIETQYF. The CDR3 region has the DNA TGTGCCAGCAGTTTTGGGGAGATCGAGACCCAGTACTTC.